The 29 T cell receptor beta chains reported below all come from one sample, sequenced in a study of blood T cells in healthy people across ages. The use of a sample-barcoded 5' primer and a J-beta primer mix characterized a second PCR of about 7 to 12 cycles. TCRdb reanalysed the 5' RACE reads using MiXCR and keeps one entry per CDR3 protein. This sample has hundreds of thousands of distinct CDR3 sequences; 25% to 35% occur once, and the top ten carry about 15%. Sequenced sample: blood. The receptors come from an elderly woman in good health.

The table lists this clonotype with many counts. This CDR3 is CASSPTSGSPSTDTQYF. DNA of the CDR3: TGTGCCAGCTCACCAACTAGCGGCTCCCCTAGCACAGATACGCAGTATTTT. The chain employs TRBV18 and TRBJ2-3, with TRBD2 matching over 8 bases. Trimming took 2 bases from V and 0 from J; bases not matched to a gene: 7. In germline, CDR1 is KGHSH, CDR2 LQKENI. The CDR3 runs 17 residues.

This clonotype has a handful of counts. V usage is TRBV28 and J usage is TRBJ1-2; D perhaps matches TRBD1 (5 bases). The CDR3 covers 16 residues. From germline, CDR1 is MDHEN and CDR2 SYDVKM. V lost 2 bases to trimming and J lost 5 bases, with 18 bases between them. CDR3 sequence reads: CASSLGGPSTLYGYTF. The CDR3 coding sequence is TGTGCCAGCAGTTTAGGGGGACCCTCTACCCTGTATGGCTACACCTTC.

There are many counts of this clonotype. The V gene is TRBV11-1, the J gene TRBJ2-3; no firm D call. Trimming removed 8 bases at V and 4 bases at J, with 13 bases between. The CDR3 runs 13 residues. The germline V gene encodes CDR1 SGHAT and CDR2 FQDESV (reference sequence). The CDR3 here is CASQDEIPDTQYF. The CDR3 region has the DNA TGTGCCAGCCAGGACGAGATCCCAGATACGCAGTATTTT.

At least ten counts were recorded for this clonotype. V is TRBV9 and J is TRBJ2-5, with a weak D call TRBD2 (6 bases). The CDR3 has 15 residues. Germline loops: CDR1 SGDLS, CDR2 YYNGEE. The V end was cut by 0 bases, the J end by 4 bases, with 13 bases between. The DNA for the CDR3 is TGTGCCAGCAGCGTAGCCACGGGGGAAGTAGAGACCCAGTACTTC. Translated: CASSVATGEVETQYF.

A remark on this clonotype: This may come from a read error, since a much larger clone is one base off. The CDR3 coding sequence is TGTGCCAGCAGCTGTGGGGGCTCGGCAGATACGCAGTATTTT. The encoded protein is CASSCGGSADTQYF. This rearrangement joins TRBV7-3 to TRBJ2-3, with D maybe TRBD1 (6 bases). V was clipped by 4 bases and J by 4 bases, with 12 bases between them. The germline gives CDR1 SGHTA, CDR2 FQGTGA. The CDR3 totals 14 residues.

Regarding this clonotype: This may be a read error: a much more frequent sequence differs by one nucleotide. J is TRBJ2-7 and V is TRBV3-1; D not certain. Germline assignment: CDR1 LGHDT and CDR2 YNNKEL (reference sequence). CDR3 length equals 15 residues. V was clipped by 2 bases and J by 7 bases, with 18 bases between them. In nucleotides, the CDR3 is TGTGCCAGCAGCCAACGGACCTCTCCACCCAATGAGCAGTACTTC. Protein product: CASSQRTSPPNEQYF.

This clonotype was seen many times. This chain uses TRBV7-8 with TRBJ2-7; D uncertain. CDR1 and CDR2 from the germline V gene are SGHVS and FQNEAQ. V was pared by 6 bases and J by 2 bases, with 8 bases between. CDR3 length equals 12 residues. CDR3 loop: CASSFRAYEQYF. CDR3 sequence (DNA): TGTGCCAGCAGTTTCCGTGCCTACGAGCAGTACTTC.

Comments on this clonotype: Possible read error: a much larger clone is one base away. The chain combines TRBV12-3 or TRBV12-4 with TRBJ2-3, with no clear D. Between the trimmed V and J ends, which lost 2 bases and 1 base, there was a span of 13 bases. The CDR3 extends over 16 amino acids. DNA of the CDR3: TGTGCCAGCAGTTTAAAGGTCGGAGTGGGCACAGATACGCAGTATTTT. It translates to CASSLKVGVGTDTQYF.

The sample holds a few counts of this clonotype. A much larger clone is a single base away; this may be a read error. The CDR3 bases are TGTGCCATCAGTGGGGTAATAATGTTCTTC. It yields the protein CAISGVIMFF. J is TRBJ2-1 and V is TRBV10-3; the D is unclear. The CDR3 contains 10 residues. V gave up 4 bases and J gave up 15 bases, with 10 bases separating them. CDR1 ENHRY and CDR2 SYGVKD come from the germline V gene.

Concerning this clonotype itself: A read error may be the cause here, since a much bigger clone is one base away. The chain couples TRBV7-8 to TRBJ2-1, with a weak D call TRBD2 (5 bases). The end of the DNA fits TRBJ2-7 better, so the J call may be wrong. Looked up from germline, CDR1 is SGHVS and CDR2 is FQNEAQ. The length of the CDR3 is 18 residues. The CDR3 reads CASSPVSGISSSYNEQYF. As DNA, the CDR3 is TGTGCCAGCAGCCCCGTGTCGGGGATCTCGAGCTCCTACAATGAGCAGTACTTC.

V gene TRBV20-1 combines with J gene TRBJ2-5, with unresolved D. Germline CDR1 is DFQATT and CDR2 is SNEGSKA (reference sequence). V gave up 3 bases and J gave up 11 bases, with 16 bases separating them. The CDR3 has 12 amino acids. For the CDR3, the DNA is TGCAGTGCTAGTAACCCAGGTTTTGAGCAGTACTTC. It specifies CSASNPGFEQYF.

This clonotype has a count of ten or more. The rearrangement joins TRBV6-6 to TRBJ1-1, with D possibly being TRBD1 (6 bases). CDR1 MNHNY and CDR2 SVGAGI come from the germline V gene (reference sequence). V lost 7 bases and J 0 bases, leaving 21 bases between the germline ends. This CDR3 has 17 residues. The CDR3 spells CASTKRGFRSMNTEAFF. The CDR3 DNA follows: TGTGCCAGCACCAAAAGGGGGTTTCGGAGTATGAACACTGAAGCTTTCTTT.

The chain combines TRBV14 with TRBJ1-3, with 7 bases that match TRBD1. Trimming took 0 bases from V and 4 from J; bases not matched to a gene: 6. This CDR3 has 16 amino acids. Germline CDR1 reads SGHDN; CDR2 reads FVKESK. CDR3 loop: CASSQDTTGRGNTIYF. Written as DNA, the CDR3 is TGTGCCAGCAGCCAAGATACGACAGGGAGAGGAAACACCATATATTTT.

This clonotype has at least ten counts. The rearrangement uses TRBV5-5 and TRBJ2-5; D call uncertain. This CDR3 comprises 15 residues. Germline V gene data show CDR1 as SGHKS and CDR2 as YYEKEE (reference sequence). Trimming left V 1 base short and J 2 bases short, with 12 bases between. CDR3 in DNA: TGTGCCAGCAGCTTGAGTGCAAGGAGACAAGAGACCCAGTACTTC. It encodes CASSLSARRQETQYF.

With regard to this clonotype: One end of the junction does not line up with germline, which may come from a read error. The chain has TRBV6-2 or TRBV6-3 and TRBJ2-7, with TRBD2 matching 8 bases. The CDR3 consists of 12 residues. Germline CDR1 is MNHEY and CDR2 is SVGEGT. The CDR3 protein is CASSRGLAGTSF. The CDR3 DNA reads as TGTGCCAGCAGCCGAGGTTTAGCGGGGACTTCATTC.

The chain uses TRBV5-5 and TRBJ2-6, with D hard to call. V was cut by 2 bases and J by 2 bases, with 11 bases left in between. Germline-derived CDR1 and CDR2 are SGHKS and YYEKEE (reference sequence). The length of the CDR3 is 16 residues. DNA for the CDR3: TGTGCCAGCAGCTTAAGTTGGGGAACTGGGGCCAACGTCCTGACTTTC. Translating gives CASSLSWGTGANVLTF.

The V call is TRBV5-4, the J call TRBJ1-4; D uncertain. CDR3 length: 13 residues. The V gene's germline CDR1 is SGHNT and CDR2 YYREEE (reference sequence). The V and J ends lost 0 bases and 4 bases respectively, with 4 bases between them. In nucleotides, the CDR3 is TGTGCCAGCAGCTTGGCGCTTAATGAAAAACTGTTTTTT. Protein product: CASSLALNEKLFF.

V usage is TRBV7-2 and J usage is TRBJ1-2; weak D call: TRBD1 (6 bases). The CDR3 loop spans 16 amino acids. Germline V gene sequence: CDR1 SGHTA, CDR2 FQGNSA. The V end lost 5 bases, the J end lost 8 bases, and 24 bases lay between the germline ends. This chain's CDR3 is CASSLSGGGATGGYTF. CDR3 coding DNA: TGTGCCAGCAGCCTATCCGGTGGGGGCGCGACAGGAGGCTACACCTTC.

The V gene is TRBV5-1, the J gene TRBJ1-1; 8 bases match TRBD1. The CDR3 consists of 16 residues. The ends lost 6 bases at V and 0 bases at J; junction bases unmatched: 10. The germline V gene encodes CDR1 SGHRS and CDR2 YFSETQ. CDR3 nucleotide sequence: TGCGCCAGCACCCAGGCCGGGACAGGCTTGAACACTGAAGCTTTCTTT. Its protein product is CASTQAGTGLNTEAFF.

This clonotype came up many times. The chain recombines TRBV27 with TRBJ1-1, with 7 bases lining up with TRBD1. The germline gives CDR1 MNHEY, CDR2 SMNVEV (reference sequence). V lost 3 bases, J lost 7 bases, and 5 bases stayed unmatched. This CDR3 is built from 13 residues. The CDR3 loop is CASSLDRSVEAFF. CDR3 in DNA: TGTGCCAGCAGTTTGGACAGGTCCGTTGAAGCTTTCTTT.

Ten or more counts support this clonotype. V usage is TRBV6-5 and J usage is TRBJ1-4; D may be TRBD1 (6 bases). Trimming left V 5 bases short and J 0 bases short, with 13 bases between. Germline V CDR1 and CDR2: MNHEY, SVGAGI. This CDR3 has 16 amino acids. The CDR3 sequence: CASSRDIGATNEKLFF. In nucleotides, the CDR3 is TGTGCCAGCAGTCGGGACATCGGCGCAACTAATGAAAAACTGTTTTTT.

This clonotype has only a few counts. The CDR3 protein is CAWSVGTYNEQFF. In nucleotides, the CDR3 is TGTGCCTGGAGCGTAGGGACCTACAATGAGCAGTTCTTC. The chain carries TRBV30 and TRBJ2-1, with D unresolved. Germline V lookup: CDR1 GTSNPN, CDR2 SVGIG (reference sequence). The CDR3 spans 13 residues. Trimming took off 3 bases at V and 2 bases at J, with 8 bases between the two ends.

As for this clonotype: Possible read error: a much larger clone is one base away. V is TRBV6-1 and J is TRBJ1-2; D gene unclear. The CDR3 consists of 17 residues. CDR1 MNHNS and CDR2 SASEGT come from the germline V gene. Between the trimmed V and J ends, which lost 8 bases and 4 bases, there was a span of 26 bases. The DNA for the CDR3 is TGTGCCAGCGGTGTGTCGGTCATGGATTTCCCCCTCTATGGCTACACCTTC. Its protein is CASGVSVMDFPLYGYTF.

The chain couples TRBV13 to TRBJ1-2, with D possibly being TRBD1 (5 bases). The V gene's germline CDR1 is PRHDT and CDR2 FYEKMQ (reference sequence). Deletions cut 4 bases from V and 12 bases from J, with 12 bases between. This CDR3 has 11 residues. For the CDR3, the DNA is TGTGCCAGCAGCTCCGGACATCGTGACACCTTC. Translating it yields CASSSGHRDTF.

A note on this clonotype: This may be a read error, as it is one base from a much larger clone. V is TRBV7-2 and J is TRBJ2-7; weak D call: TRBD2 (5 bases). This CDR3 comprises 15 residues. The germline V gene encodes CDR1 SGHTA and CDR2 FQGNSA. Trimming left V 5 bases short and J 3 bases short, with 17 bases between. The CDR3 DNA is TGTGCCAGCAGCATCCGTGACGGGAAAGGCTACGAGCAGTACTTC. This gives the protein CASSIRDGKGYEQYF.

The chain is built from TRBV3-1 and TRBJ1-1; D is ambiguous. The V end lost 6 bases, the J end lost 2 bases, and 13 bases lay between the germline ends. Germline assignment: CDR1 LGHDT and CDR2 YNNKEL (reference sequence). This CDR3 spans 14 amino acids. Here the CDR3 DNA reads TGTGCCAGCAGTCACCCAACCTCAAACACTGAAGCTTTCTTT. This sequence encodes CASSHPTSNTEAFF.

This clonotype has a handful of counts. The J gene is TRBJ2-1, the V gene TRBV28; D possibly matches TRBD1 or TRBD2 (6 bases each). The V gene's germline CDR1 is MDHEN and CDR2 SYDVKM. With 6 bases removed from V and 13 bases from J, the gap between germline ends came to 25 bases. This CDR3 contains 15 residues. This CDR3 reads CASSATQGRRETQFF. CDR3 DNA sequence: TGTGCCAGCAGCGCGACCCAGGGGAGGAGGGAGACCCAGTTCTTC. Full variable domain (outside the CDR3, taken from reference TRBV28 and TRBJ2-1): DVKVTQSSRYLVKRTGEKVFLECVQDMDHENMFWYRQDPGLGLRLIYFSYDVKMKEKGDIPEGYSVSREKKERFSLILESASTNQTSMYLCASSATQGRRETQFFGPGTRLTVL.

This clonotype was recorded many times. This chain links TRBV9 with TRBJ1-6, with D maybe TRBD1 (5 bases). Germline V gene sequence: CDR1 SGDLS, CDR2 YYNGEE. Trimming took off 0 bases at V and 7 bases at J, with 11 bases between the two ends. CDR3 length equals 15 residues. Here the CDR3 DNA reads TGTGCCAGCAGCGTAGCAGGGAAAGCCAATTCACCCCTCCACTTT. Translated: CASSVAGKANSPLHF.

The V call is TRBV20-1, the J call TRBJ2-7; the D is unclear. V gave up 3 bases and J gave up 7 bases, with 13 bases separating them. CDR1 DFQATT and CDR2 SNEGSKA come from the germline V gene (reference sequence). The CDR3 is made up of 12 amino acids. In DNA, the CDR3 is TGCAGTGCTAGTGTTTTAACCAATGAGCAGTACTTC. This translates into CSASVLTNEQYF.